The source of this TCR beta chain is a study of cytomegalovirus exposure and HLA in healthy donors. With V trimmed by 1 base and J by 5 bases, 13 bases remained unmatched. The V gene's germline CDR1 is MNHNS and CDR2 SASEGT. CDR3 length: 17 amino acids. PCR was performed using 60 Vbeta and 13 Jbeta primers. TCRdb's table, derived via immunoSEQ multiplex PCR, lists solely in-frame clones and lacks some. This sample has 200,000 to 250,000 clones, with around 73% found just once. The specimen was PBMCs. This clonotype originated in a male donor in good health and CMV-seronegative. The chain uses TRBV6-1 and TRBJ1-1; 7 bases are a match to TRBD1. The CDR3 is CASSEGTGGPRKTEAFF. CDR3 bases: TGTGCCAGCAGTGAAGGGACAGGCGGTCCAAGAAAAACTGAAGCTTTCTTT.